Below are 17 T cell receptor beta chains sequenced from a single sample in a study of cytomegalovirus exposure and HLA in healthy donors. Primers: 60 Vbeta forward and 13 Jbeta reverse. Assay: immunoSEQ multiplex PCR; the TCRdb copy retains only in-frame clones and omits some. The table lists 45,000 to 65,000 clones, about three quarters of them singletons, with about 3% in the top ten. Sequencing was performed on PBMCs. These TCRs come from a man between 18 and 35 years old in good health and CMV-seronegative.

The rearrangement joins TRBV28 to TRBJ1-3; the match to TRBD1 covers 9 bases. The CDR3 consists of 14 residues. From germline, CDR1 is MDHEN and CDR2 SYDVKM. With 5 bases clipped from V and 7 bases from J, the junction kept 6 bases outside the gene matches. For the CDR3, the DNA is TGTGCCAGCAGTAGTCTTGGACAGGGGAACACCATATATTTT. This codes for CASSSLGQGNTIYF.

V usage is TRBV2 and J usage is TRBJ2-4, with 9 bases matching TRBD2. Germline V lookup: CDR1 SNHLY, CDR2 FYNNEI. V lost 0 bases to trimming and J lost 0 bases; unmatched junction nucleotides: 9. The CDR3 loop spans 19 amino acids. The CDR3: CASSEALAGSQGAKNIQYF. DNA for the CDR3: TGTGCCAGCAGTGAAGCCCTAGCGGGATCTCAGGGAGCCAAAAACATTCAGTACTTC.

V gene TRBV11-2 combines with J gene TRBJ2-7; tentative D call: TRBD2 (5 bases). The germline V gene encodes CDR1 SGHAT and CDR2 FQNNGV. Trimming removed 4 bases at V and 1 base at J, with 11 bases between. The CDR3 runs 14 residues. The CDR3 DNA sequence: TGTGCCAGCAGCTCAATACCGGGGTCCTACGAGCAGTACTTC. Translated, it gives CASSSIPGSYEQYF.

Only a few counts were recorded for this clone. This sequence joins TRBV9 and TRBJ2-7; 9 bases line up with TRBD1. The CDR3 has 15 amino acids. The J segment lost 5 bases and the V segment lost 4 bases, leaving 10 bases of the junction unmatched. Germline values: CDR1 SGDLS, CDR2 YYNGEE. DNA of the CDR3: TGTGCCAGCAGCTCCGGGACAGGGTCTCTCCACGAGCAGTACTTC. Protein product: CASSSGTGSLHEQYF.

In this sample, this clone turned up a few times. The rearrangement uses TRBV7-2 and TRBJ2-6; tentatively, D is TRBD1 (6 bases). This CDR3 contains 17 residues. The V gene's germline CDR1 is SGHTA and CDR2 FQGNSA. Between the trimmed V and J ends, which lost 4 bases and 0 bases, there was a span of 13 bases. DNA of the CDR3: TGTGCCAGCAGCTCCATGACAGGAAACTCTGGGGCCAACGTCCTGACTTTC. Amino acid sequence: CASSSMTGNSGANVLTF.

The chain carries TRBV7-2 and TRBJ1-1; D may be TRBD1 (6 bases). V dropped 4 bases and J dropped 6 bases, with 12 bases sitting between them. The germline V gene encodes CDR1 SGHTA and CDR2 FQGNSA. This CDR3 has 13 amino acids. The CDR3 sequence is CASSSDRRPEAFF. Here the CDR3 DNA reads TGTGCCAGCAGCTCCGACAGGAGACCTGAAGCTTTCTTT.

The rearrangement links TRBV10-1 to TRBJ2-1, with a tentative D call TRBD1 (5 bases). Germline CDR1 reads WNHNN; CDR2 reads SYGVQD (reference sequence). This CDR3 has 16 residues. V shed 0 bases and J shed 2 bases, with 11 bases lying between them. CDR3 protein: CASSESGLGAYNEQFF. CDR3 bases: TGCGCCAGCAGTGAGTCGGGTTTAGGGGCCTACAATGAGCAGTTCTTC.

This clone was picked up a small number of times. This rearrangement joins TRBV18 to TRBJ1-1; maybe TRBD1 (5 bases). CDR3 length: 15 amino acids. Looked up from germline, CDR1 is KGHSH and CDR2 is LQKENI. The V end lost 3 bases, the J end lost 1 base, and 12 bases lay between the germline ends. CDR3 protein: CASSPRPQGNTEAFF. The CDR3 nucleotides are TGTGCCAGCTCACCGCGTCCCCAGGGGAACACTGAAGCTTTCTTT.

V is TRBV28 and J is TRBJ1-5, with TRBD1 identical over 7 bases. Germline assignment: CDR1 MDHEN and CDR2 SYDVKM. This CDR3 region has 13 residues. J gave up 5 bases and V 9 bases, and 7 bases lay outside the gene matches. In DNA form, the CDR3 reads TGTGCCAGTGGGAGAGGGGGCTATCAGCCCCAGCATTTT. This encodes CASGRGGYQPQHF.

The chain is built from TRBV6-6 and TRBJ1-6, with D tentatively TRBD1 (5 bases). Trimming took 0 bases from V and 4 from J, leaving 7 bases between them. The CDR3 has 15 residues. Per the germline V gene, CDR1 is MNHNY and CDR2 is SVGAGI (reference sequence). The CDR3 region is CASSYSQVYNSPLHF. For the CDR3, the DNA is TGTGCCAGCAGTTACTCACAGGTTTATAATTCACCCCTCCACTTT.

The CDR3 region has the DNA TGTGCCACCCTCAAGAGGGGAGGCTACGAGCAGTACTTC. It translates to CATLKRGGYEQYF. V is TRBV28 and J is TRBJ2-7, with D perhaps TRBD2 (6 bases). Germline CDR1 MDHEN, CDR2 SYDVKM. The CDR3 consists of 13 residues. The V end was cut by 10 bases, the J end by 3 bases, with 16 bases between.

The rearrangement joins TRBV19 to TRBJ1-1; D might be TRBD1 (5 bases). Deletions cut 1 base from V and 6 bases from J, with 9 bases between. Germline V CDR1 and CDR2: LNHDA, SQIVND (reference sequence). The CDR3 consists of 13 residues. The CDR3 loop is CASSIGRTSEAFF. CDR3 in DNA: TGTGCCAGTAGTATAGGACGGACATCTGAAGCTTTCTTT.

This clone turned up a few times. The rearrangement uses TRBV29-1 and TRBJ1-5; D is unclear. Germline V gives CDR1 SQVTM, CDR2 ANQGSEA. The CDR3 extends over 13 amino acids. The V and J ends lost 4 bases and 0 bases respectively, with 7 bases between them. This chain's CDR3 is CSVGSSSNQPQHF. The CDR3 DNA sequence: TGCAGCGTTGGGTCGAGTAGCAATCAGCCCCAGCATTTT. The variable domain in full, completed from reference TRBV29-1 and TRBJ1-5, reads SAVISQKPSRDICQRGTSLTIQCQVDSQVTMMFWYRQQPGQSLTLIATANQGSEATYESGFVIDKFPISRPNLTFSTLTVSNMSPEDSSIYLCSVGSSSNQPQHFGDGTRLSIL.

The V and J genes are TRBV7-2 and TRBJ1-1; maybe TRBD1 (5 bases). The ends were cut back, 4 bases at V and 6 bases at J, with 15 bases in the middle. This CDR3 is 14 amino acids long. CDR1 and CDR2 (germline): SGHTA, FQGNSA. For the CDR3, the DNA is TGTGCCAGCAGCTCGGGACTGATAGGAGCTGAAGCTTTCTTT. Encoded protein: CASSSGLIGAEAFF.

This sequence joins TRBV28 and TRBJ2-2; no firm D call. CDR3 length: 10 residues. Trimming pared 5 bases from V and 8 bases from J, leaving 3 bases between. Germline CDR1 is MDHEN and CDR2 is SYDVKM. CDR3 DNA: TGTGCCAGCAGTCCAGGGGAGCTGTTTTTT. Its translation: CASSPGELFF.

This clone was recorded once. V and J are TRBV6-5 and TRBJ2-7; 11 bases map to TRBD2. The CDR3 sequence is 16 residues long. Germline lookup yields CDR1 MNHEY and CDR2 SVGAGI. V shed 2 bases, J shed 12 bases, and the junction held 15 bases outside the gene matches. This chain's CDR3 is CASSYGQLAGGPVLYF. Written as DNA, the CDR3 is TGTGCCAGCAGTTACGGGCAGCTAGCGGGAGGACCGGTCTTGTACTTC.

V is TRBV29-1 and J is TRBJ2-7; TRBD1 is a possible D gene (6 bases). Germline CDR1 is SQVTM and CDR2 is ANQGSEA. The V and J ends lost 6 bases and 3 bases respectively, with 15 bases between them. The CDR3 spans 13 residues. In nucleotides, the CDR3 is TGCAGCGTAACAGGGCCCGAGGACTACGAGCAGTACTTC. This sequence encodes CSVTGPEDYEQYF.